This T cell receptor beta chain was recorded in a study of beta chain features in type 1 diabetes. Study-level points and caveats: Patients with Type 1 diabetes showed moderately but significantly shorter TCRB CDR3s in all four CD4+ subsets.

As regards this clone: Its antigen is not known.

Of the isolated RNA, all was reverse transcribed, and so the sequenced material was expressed TCRB transcripts. Profiled with immunoSEQ multiplex PCR; TCRdb holds only in-frame clones, not every one. The table includes hundreds of thousands of clones, around 16% detected once. This CDR3 has 15 amino acids. Germline CDR1 and CDR2: SGHAT and FQNNGV. Trimming cost V 6 bases and J 1 base; bases outside gene matches: 9. What was sequenced was naive CD4+ T cells from blood. This receptor was identified in a young man with type 1 diabetes. The chain recombines TRBV11-2 with TRBJ2-7, with TRBD2 identical over 7 bases. CDR3 region: CASRRMGGRSYEQYF. CDR3 DNA sequence: TGTGCCAGCAGAAGGATGGGGGGGAGGTCCTACGAGCAGTACTTC.